Each of the 21 T cell receptor beta chains below was sequenced from the same sample in a study of T cell changes during pregnancy in multiple sclerosis (dated by TCRdb to between 2019 and 2020). The library relied on the immunoSEQ multiplex PCR assay. The clones in this table, taken by TCRdb from immuneACCESS, are in-frame only. Not every clone is retained; where verified, under half of the shortfall comes from an unresolved V gene, and the cause of the rest is unknown. The sample records about 83,000 clones, about nine tenths of which are singletons. In total, the top ten clones hold 3.5% of the sample. Sequencing was performed on PBMCs, taken in the first trimester of pregnancy. The receptors derive from a female donor in good health, serving as a control in a pregnancy study. Some clones in this sample may be carry-over from other donors' samples.

This clone was counted once. The chain recombines TRBV21-1 with TRBJ2-1; the table's TRBD2 call for D was not verified on the DNA. TRBV21-1 is assigned pseudogene status. CDR3 size: 16 residues. The CDR3 DNA reads as TGTGCCAGCAGCAATGAGCGGGAGTGGGGCAACAATGAGCAGTTCTTC. This encodes CASSNEREWGNNEQFF.

The chain uses TRBV10-2 and TRBJ2-3; 7 nucleotides line up with TRBD2. This CDR3 spans 16 amino acids. V shed 6 bases, J shed 3 bases, and the junction held 12 bases outside the gene matches. In germline, CDR1 is WSHSY, CDR2 SAAADI. The CDR3 is CASRSRSGEGTDTQYF. CDR3 coding DNA: TGCGCCAGCAGAAGTCGGAGCGGGGAGGGGACAGATACGCAGTATTTT.

The V gene is TRBV2, the J gene TRBJ2-1; 7 nucleotides line up with TRBD1. The CDR3 runs 13 residues. Germline CDR1 reads SNHLY; CDR2 reads FYNNEI. The CDR3: CACKGQMTNEQFF. For the CDR3, the DNA is TGTGCATGTAAGGGACAGATGACCAATGAGCAGTTCTTC. Full variable domain (outside the CDR3, taken from reference TRBV2 and TRBJ2-1): EPEVTQTPSHQVTQMGQEVILRCVPISNHLYFYWYRQILGQKVEFLVSFYNNEISEKSEIFDDQFSVERPDGSNFTLKIRSTKLEDSAMYFCACKGQMTNEQFFGPGTRLTVL.

The J gene is TRBJ2-3, the V gene TRBV25-1, with TRBD2 identical over 10 bases. CDR1 is MGHDK and CDR2 is SYGVNS in the germline V gene. With V trimmed by 1 base and J by 6 bases, 4 bases remained unmatched. The CDR3 consists of 15 residues. CDR3 DNA sequence: TGTGCCAGCAGTGAATGGGGTAGCGGGGGGGATACGCAGTATTTT. Protein: CASSEWGSGGDTQYF.

The chain employs TRBV5-1 and TRBJ2-7, with D perhaps TRBD1 (6 bases). The germline CDR1 and CDR2 sequences are SGHRS and YFSETQ. V lost 4 bases to trimming and J lost 0 bases, with 20 bases between them. The CDR3 spans 17 residues. CDR3 loop: CASSQVGHLLNSYEQYF. The CDR3 nucleotides read TGCGCCAGCAGCCAGGTGGGACATCTTCTAAACTCCTACGAGCAGTACTTC.

This chain uses TRBV4-1 with TRBJ1-4; 9 positions agree with TRBD1. There are 14 residues in the CDR3. The V and J ends lost 4 bases and 8 bases, in that order; junction bases with no gene match: 5. The germline V gene encodes CDR1 MGHRA and CDR2 YSYEKL. CDR3 sequence: CASSPQGANEKLFF. CDR3 sequence (DNA): TGCGCCAGCAGCCCACAGGGGGCGAACGAAAAACTGTTTTTT.

The CDR3 is CASSPGTGGMYEQYF. CDR3 nucleotides: TGTGCCAGCAGTCCGGGGACAGGGGGGATGTACGAGCAGTACTTC. V and J are TRBV27 and TRBJ2-7; TRBD1 agrees at 11 bases. Trimming cost V 5 bases and J 4 bases; bases outside gene matches: 7. This CDR3 has 15 residues. CDR1 is MNHEY, CDR2 SMNVEV, per germline (reference sequence).

The chain recombines TRBV28 with TRBJ2-5; 9 bases match TRBD2. The J segment lost 5 bases and the V segment lost 2 bases, leaving 6 bases of the junction unmatched. Germline V CDR1 and CDR2: MDHEN, SYDVKM. The CDR3 covers 15 residues. CDR3 sequence reads: CASSLMRGGWETQYF. For the CDR3, the DNA is TGTGCCAGCAGTTTAATGCGGGGGGGCTGGGAGACCCAGTACTTC. Together with reference TRBV28 and TRBJ2-5, the CDR3 gives the full variable domain: DVKVTQSSRYLVKRTGEKVFLECVQDMDHENMFWYRQDPGLGLRLIYFSYDVKMKEKGDIPEGYSVSREKKERFSLILESASTNQTSMYLCASSLMRGGWETQYFGPGTRLLVL.

This clone was found a few times. The chain is built from TRBV7-9 and TRBJ2-7; no reliable D call. Trimming took 2 bases from V and 5 from J, leaving 4 bases between them. The CDR3 contains 11 residues. Looked up from germline, CDR1 is SEHNR and CDR2 is FQNEAQ (reference sequence). The CDR3 DNA is TGTGCCAGCAGCTTATCGGACGAGCAGTACTTC. Protein: CASSLSDEQYF.

V and J are TRBV30 and TRBJ2-7; D is perhaps TRBD1 (6 bases). The CDR3 consists of 12 residues. V was cut by 6 bases and J by 0 bases, with 9 bases left in between. Germline CDR1 is GTSNPN and CDR2 is SVGIG (reference sequence). The CDR3 reads CACMTGSYEQYF. In nucleotides, the CDR3 is TGTGCCTGTATGACAGGCTCCTACGAGCAGTACTTC.

V is TRBV5-4 and J is TRBJ1-4, with 9 bases aligning to TRBD1. After removal of 4 bases from V and 8 bases from J, the junction contained 9 bases not matched to a gene. Germline CDR1 SGHNT, CDR2 YYREEE (reference sequence). The CDR3 spans 15 residues. The CDR3 spells CASSPPGTGYEKLFF. CDR3 in DNA: TGTGCCAGCAGCCCCCCCGGGACAGGGTACGAAAAACTGTTTTTT.

The rearrangement links TRBV5-4 to TRBJ2-1, with 7 bases that match TRBD1. The CDR3 has 15 amino acids. CDR1 and CDR2 (germline): SGHNT, YYREEE (reference sequence). V lost 2 bases to trimming and J lost 2 bases; unmatched junction nucleotides: 4. The CDR3 here is CASSLGGQAYNEQFF. The CDR3 bases are TGTGCCAGCAGCTTAGGGGGCCAAGCCTACAATGAGCAGTTCTTC.

This rearrangement joins TRBV4-3 to TRBJ1-1; D is unclear. Trimming took 0 bases from V and 0 from J, leaving 5 bases between them. The CDR3 sequence is 14 residues long. CDR1 and CDR2 (germline): LGHNA, YSLEER. In nucleotides, the CDR3 is TGCGCCAGCAGCCAAGATCGTTTGAACACTGAAGCTTTCTTT. This sequence encodes CASSQDRLNTEAFF.

In regard to this clone: A read error may account for a junction end that differs from germline. This sequence joins TRBV28 and TRBJ1-5; TRBD1 agrees at 8 bases. CDR3 size: 15 residues. Germline V CDR1 and CDR2: MDHEN, SYDVKM. The CDR3 region is CASSWADRGKQPQHF. As DNA, the CDR3 is TGTGCCAGCAGTTGGGCCGACAGGGGCAAACAGCCCCAGCATTTT.

V is TRBV9 and J is TRBJ1-1; D might be TRBD1 (6 bases). Per the germline V gene, CDR1 is SGDLS and CDR2 is YYNGEE. With 0 bases removed from V and 1 base from J, the gap between germline ends came to 13 bases. CDR3 length equals 16 residues. CDR3 coding DNA: TGTGCCAGCAGCGTAGTCAGGGGCAAGGGGAACACTGAAGCTTTCTTT. It is translated as CASSVVRGKGNTEAFF. The full variable domain, its missing parts supplied by reference TRBV9 and TRBJ1-1, is DSGVTQTPKHLITATGQRVTLRCSPRSGDLSVYWYQQSLDQGLQFLIQYYNGEERAKGNILERFSAQQFPDLHSELNLSSLELGDSALYFCASSVVRGKGNTEAFFGQGTRLTVV.

This chain connects TRBV27 to TRBJ1-1; D is ambiguous. Germline V CDR1 and CDR2: MNHEY, SMNVEV (reference sequence). The CDR3 length is 14 residues. Trimming shortened V by 2 bases and J by 1 base, and 8 bases separated the two germline ends. In nucleotides, the CDR3 is TGTGCCAGCAGTTTAGGTTTGGCGAACACTGAAGCTTTCTTT. This codes for CASSLGLANTEAFF.

This clone was seen only once. The chain recombines TRBV7-9 with TRBJ1-1, with TRBD1 as a possible D gene (6 bases). V was clipped by 3 bases and J by 3 bases, with 14 bases between them. The germline gives CDR1 SEHNR, CDR2 FQNEAQ (reference sequence). This CDR3 is built from 15 residues. This CDR3 is CASSLPRGGDTEAFF. The DNA of the CDR3 is TGTGCCAGCAGCTTGCCCAGGGGAGGGGACACTGAAGCTTTCTTT.

The chain has TRBV28 and TRBJ1-4, with D possibly matching TRBD1 (6 bases). Germline values: CDR1 MDHEN, CDR2 SYDVKM. Trimming removed 6 bases from V and 8 bases from J, with 16 bases in between. This CDR3 comprises 14 residues. The CDR3 loop reads CASRGGTRVEKLFF. DNA of the CDR3: TGTGCCAGCAGGGGAGGGACAAGGGTAGAAAAACTGTTTTTT.

This chain joins TRBV7-9 and TRBJ1-2; D remains ambiguous. Trimming removed 0 bases at V and 1 base at J, with 6 bases between. This CDR3 region has 14 residues. Germline V gene lookup returns CDR1 SEHNR and CDR2 FQNEAQ (reference sequence). The CDR3 nucleotides are TGTGCCAGCAGCTTAGCAGGGAGTAACTATGGCTACACCTTC. It codes for CASSLAGSNYGYTF.

This chain uses TRBV18 with TRBJ2-7; the match to TRBD1 covers 8 bases. Looked up from germline, CDR1 is KGHSH and CDR2 is LQKENI. J was trimmed by 3 bases and V by 6 bases; bases with no gene match: 10. The CDR3 is made up of 15 amino acids. The CDR3 is CASSLGQGRGYEQYF. The CDR3 nucleotides are TGTGCCAGCTCGTTAGGACAGGGCAGGGGCTACGAGCAGTACTTC.

The CDR3 loop is CASATSGGTDTQYF. The DNA for the CDR3 is TGTGCCAGTGCGACTAGCGGGGGCACAGATACGCAGTATTTT. The rearrangement links TRBV6-1 to TRBJ2-3, with 11 bases identical to TRBD2. Looked up from germline, CDR1 is MNHNS and CDR2 is SASEGT. The CDR3 contains 14 residues. With V trimmed by 9 bases and J by 1 base, 3 bases remained unmatched.